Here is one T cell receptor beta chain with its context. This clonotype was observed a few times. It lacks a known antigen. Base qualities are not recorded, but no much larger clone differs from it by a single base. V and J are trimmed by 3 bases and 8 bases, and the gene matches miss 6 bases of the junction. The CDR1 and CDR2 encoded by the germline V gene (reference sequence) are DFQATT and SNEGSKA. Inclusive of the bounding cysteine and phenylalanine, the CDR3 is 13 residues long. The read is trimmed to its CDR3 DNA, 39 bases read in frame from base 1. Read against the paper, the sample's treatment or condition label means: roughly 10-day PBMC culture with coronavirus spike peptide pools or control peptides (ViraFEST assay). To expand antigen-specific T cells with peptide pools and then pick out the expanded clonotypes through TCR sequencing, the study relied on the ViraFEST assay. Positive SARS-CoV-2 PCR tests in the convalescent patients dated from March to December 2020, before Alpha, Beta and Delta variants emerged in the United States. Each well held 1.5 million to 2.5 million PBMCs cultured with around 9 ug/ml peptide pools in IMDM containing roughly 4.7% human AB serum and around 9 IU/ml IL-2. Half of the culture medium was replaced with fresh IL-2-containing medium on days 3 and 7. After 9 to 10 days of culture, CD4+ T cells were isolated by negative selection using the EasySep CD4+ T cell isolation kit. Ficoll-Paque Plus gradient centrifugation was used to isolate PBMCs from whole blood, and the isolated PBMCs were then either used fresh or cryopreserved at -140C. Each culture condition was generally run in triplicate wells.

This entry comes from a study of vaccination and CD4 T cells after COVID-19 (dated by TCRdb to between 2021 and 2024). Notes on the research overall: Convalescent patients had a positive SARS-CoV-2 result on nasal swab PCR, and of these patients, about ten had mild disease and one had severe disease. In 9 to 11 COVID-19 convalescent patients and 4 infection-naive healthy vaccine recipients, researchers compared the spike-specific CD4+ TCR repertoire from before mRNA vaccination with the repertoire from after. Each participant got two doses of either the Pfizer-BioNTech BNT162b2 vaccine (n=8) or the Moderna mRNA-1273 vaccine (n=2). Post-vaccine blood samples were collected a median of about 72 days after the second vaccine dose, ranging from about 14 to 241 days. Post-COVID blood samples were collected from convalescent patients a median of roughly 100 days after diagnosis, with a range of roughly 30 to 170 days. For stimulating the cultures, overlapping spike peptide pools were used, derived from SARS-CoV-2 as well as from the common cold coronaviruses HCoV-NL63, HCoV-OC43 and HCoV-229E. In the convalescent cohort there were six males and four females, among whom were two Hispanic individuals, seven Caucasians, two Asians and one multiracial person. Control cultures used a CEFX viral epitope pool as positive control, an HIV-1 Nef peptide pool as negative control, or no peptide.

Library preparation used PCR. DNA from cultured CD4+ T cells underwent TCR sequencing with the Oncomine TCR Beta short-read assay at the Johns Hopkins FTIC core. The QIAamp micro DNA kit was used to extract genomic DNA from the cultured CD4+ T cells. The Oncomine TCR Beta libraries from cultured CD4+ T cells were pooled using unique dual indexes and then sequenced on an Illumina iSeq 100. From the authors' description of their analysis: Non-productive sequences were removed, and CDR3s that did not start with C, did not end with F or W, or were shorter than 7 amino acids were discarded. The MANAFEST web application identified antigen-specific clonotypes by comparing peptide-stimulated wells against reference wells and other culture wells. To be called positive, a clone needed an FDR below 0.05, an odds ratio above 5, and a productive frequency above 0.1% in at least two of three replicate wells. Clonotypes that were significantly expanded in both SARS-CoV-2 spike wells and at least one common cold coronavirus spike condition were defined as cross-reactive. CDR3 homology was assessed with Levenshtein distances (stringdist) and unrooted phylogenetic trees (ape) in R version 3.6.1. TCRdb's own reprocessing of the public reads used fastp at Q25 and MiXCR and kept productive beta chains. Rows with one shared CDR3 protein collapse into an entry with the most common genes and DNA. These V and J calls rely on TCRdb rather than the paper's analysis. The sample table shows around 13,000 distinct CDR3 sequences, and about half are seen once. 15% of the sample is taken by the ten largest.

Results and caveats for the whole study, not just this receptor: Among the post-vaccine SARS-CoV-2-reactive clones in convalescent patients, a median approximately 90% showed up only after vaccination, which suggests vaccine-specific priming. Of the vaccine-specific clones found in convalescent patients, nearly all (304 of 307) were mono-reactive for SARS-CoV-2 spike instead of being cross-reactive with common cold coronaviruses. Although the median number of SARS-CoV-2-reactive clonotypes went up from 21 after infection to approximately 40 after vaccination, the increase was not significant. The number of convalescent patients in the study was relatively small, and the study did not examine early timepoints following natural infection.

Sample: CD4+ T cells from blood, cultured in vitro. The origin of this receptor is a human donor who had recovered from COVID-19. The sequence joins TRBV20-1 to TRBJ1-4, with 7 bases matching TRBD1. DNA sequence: TGCAGTGCTAGGACAGGGTGGGGAGAAAAACTGTTTTTT. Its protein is CSARTGWGEKLFF.